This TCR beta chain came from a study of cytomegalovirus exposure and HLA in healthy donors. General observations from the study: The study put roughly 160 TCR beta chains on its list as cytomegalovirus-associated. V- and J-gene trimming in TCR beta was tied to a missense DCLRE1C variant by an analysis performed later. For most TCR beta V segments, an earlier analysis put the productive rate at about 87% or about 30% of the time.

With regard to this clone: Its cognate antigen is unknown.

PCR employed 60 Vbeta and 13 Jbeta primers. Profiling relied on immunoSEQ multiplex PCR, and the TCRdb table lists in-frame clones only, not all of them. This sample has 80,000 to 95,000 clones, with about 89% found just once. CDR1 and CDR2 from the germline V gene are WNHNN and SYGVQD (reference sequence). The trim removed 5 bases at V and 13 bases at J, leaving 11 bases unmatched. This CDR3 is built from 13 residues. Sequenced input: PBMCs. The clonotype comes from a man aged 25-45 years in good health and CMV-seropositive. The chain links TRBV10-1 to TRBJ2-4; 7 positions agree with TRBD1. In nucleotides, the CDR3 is TGCGCCAGCAGTCTACAGGGGCTAAGCGGACAGTACTTC. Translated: CASSLQGLSGQYF.